This passage covers 5 T cell receptor beta chains from one sample sequenced in a study of T cell responses to AZD1222 COVID-19 vaccine. Profiling relied on immunoSEQ multiplex PCR, and the TCRdb table lists in-frame clones only, not all of them. The sample has some 73,000 clones, 80% to 90% seen once. Sequences were derived from peripheral blood, sampled 28 days after the second AZD1222 dose. All receptors come from an adult who received the AZD1222 COVID-19 vaccine.

The chain is built from TRBV5-1 and TRBJ2-1; 7 bases match TRBD1. CDR3 length: 15 residues. The V segment lost 5 bases and the J segment 1 base; nucleotides outside the gene matches: 6. CDR1 SGHRS and CDR2 YFSETQ come from the germline V gene. The CDR3 nucleotides read TGCGCCAGCAGGTCACAGGGGCAGTCCTACAATGAGCAGTTCTTC. Protein product: CASRSQGQSYNEQFF.

The V gene is TRBV28, the J gene TRBJ2-3; D might be TRBD2 (7 bases). Trimming stripped 6 bases from V and 3 bases from J, with 13 bases between. Germline V gene data show CDR1 as MDHEN and CDR2 as SYDVKM. This CDR3 has 14 residues. The CDR3 here is CASRGGGGTDTQYF. The CDR3 nucleotides are TGTGCCAGCAGGGGCGGGGGCGGAACAGATACGCAGTATTTT.

V usage is TRBV11-2 and J usage is TRBJ2-1; unclear D gene. The V end was cut by 6 bases, the J end by 9 bases, with 6 bases between. CDR3 length equals 10 residues. Germline V CDR1 and CDR2: SGHAT, FQNNGV. CDR3 bases: TGTGCCAGCAGGGCCGGTGAGCAGTTCTTC. Encoded protein: CASRAGEQFF.

The chain is built from TRBV10-3 and TRBJ2-1; 13 nucleotides line up with TRBD2. V shed 6 bases and J 0 bases; nucleotides not matched to a gene: 2. CDR1 ENHRY and CDR2 SYGVKD come from the germline V gene. The CDR3 covers 16 residues. CDR3 amino acids: CAIRTSGRSSYNEQFF. CDR3 nucleotides: TGTGCCATCAGGACTAGCGGGAGGAGCTCCTACAATGAGCAGTTCTTC.

This clone was seen only once. The V gene is TRBV11-3, the J gene TRBJ1-6; D is uncertain. Germline lookup yields CDR1 SGHNT and CDR2 YENEEA. This CDR3 is built from 12 residues. Trimming took 0 bases from V and 14 from J, leaving 8 bases between them. CDR3 bases: TGTGCCAGCAGCTTAGATAATTCGGCCCTCCACTTT. This gives the protein CASSLDNSALHF. Filled out from reference TRBV11-3 and TRBJ1-6, the complete variable domain reads EAGVVQSPRYKIIEKKQPVAFWCNPISGHNTLYWYLQNLGQGPELLIRYENEEAVDDSQLPKDRFSAERLKGVDSTLKIQPAELGDSAVYLCASSLDNSALHFGNGTRLTVT.